A single sample gave rise to the 4 T cell receptor beta chains below, sequenced in a study of CD8+ T cells in alopecia areata. Scientists pooled cutaneous lymph node cells and sorted them on CD4, CD8alpha, NKG2D, NKG2ACE and other markers. TCR sequencing used cDNA made by reverse transcription of extracted RNA. Assay: immunoSEQ multiplex PCR; the TCRdb copy retains only in-frame clones and omits some. This sample carries 290,000 or so clones, none of them present only once. The sequencing sample was made of CD4+ T cells sorted from a lymph node. These receptors were obtained from a C3H/HeJ mouse with alopecia areata. The mouse line has the MHC haplotype H2-k.

Concerning this clone: Gene names are mouse gene names. The read finishes 4 residues shy of the CDR3 end, and the germline J gene is used to complete it. The J gene is TRBJ1-2, the V gene TRBV1; D may be TRBD1 (6 bases). V dropped 2 bases and J dropped 0 bases, with 10 bases sitting between them. The CDR3 loop spans 15 amino acids. Germline CDR1 is NSQYPW and CDR2 is LRSPGD (reference sequence). The covered CDR3 bases are TGCACCTGCAGTGCAATACAGGGCGCAAACTCC. It encodes CTCSAIQGANS. The entire CDR3 is CTCSAIQGANSDYTF.

This clone has more than one count but fewer than ten. Gene names and germline match the mouse. The CDR3 end falls 4 residues outside the read, so it is completed with the germline J gene. The chain is built from TRBV12-1 and TRBJ1-1; TRBD1 matches 10 bases. Germline loops: CDR1 SGHSN, CDR2 HYEKVE. The CDR3 runs 17 residues. Trimming removed 0 bases from V and 0 bases from J; junction bases left unmatched: 6. Partial CDR3 DNA: TGTGCCAGCTCTCTCCGGGACAGGGGAGAGGCAAACACA. It specifies CASSLRDRGEANT. The complete CDR3 protein is CASSLRDRGEANTEVFF. Based on the CDR3 plus reference TRBV12-1 and TRBJ1-1, the full variable domain is DSGVVQSPRHIIKEKGGRSVLTCIPISGHSNVVWYQQTLGKELKFLIQHYEKVERDKGFLPSRFSVQQFDDYHSEMNMSALELEDSAMYFCASSLRDRGEANTEVFFGKGTRLTVV.

This clone was seen a handful of times. All gene names here are mouse names. With the read ending 4 residues before the CDR3 end, the germline J gene is used to fill in that end. Other nucleotide sequences from this sample produce the same CDR3. The V call is TRBV5, the J call TRBJ2-1; 7 bases match TRBD1. Losses at the gene ends were 4 bases for V and 5 bases for J; bases not matched to a gene: 8. Per the germline V gene, CDR1 is LGHNA and CDR2 is YNLKQL (reference sequence). There are 15 residues in the CDR3. CDR3 protein: CASSPRQGRNAEQFF. CDR3 bases read: TGTGCCAGCAGCCCCCGACAGGGAAGGAATGCT.

About this clone itself: Gene names denote mouse genes. The read ends 4 residues shy of where the CDR3 ends; the end is completed using the germline J gene. J is TRBJ2-2 and V is TRBV29, with D perhaps TRBD1 (6 bases). The CDR3 has 13 residues. Germline assignment: CDR1 MSHET and CDR2 SYDVDS. The CDR3 bases that were read are TGTGGCTCGGGCAGGGGAGACACCGGG. Protein product: CGSGRGDTG. The whole CDR3 is CGSGRGDTGQLYF.